The 22 T cell receptor beta chains presented below share a single source sample, sequenced in a study of blood T cell repertoires in COVID-19. Profiled with immunoSEQ multiplex PCR; TCRdb holds only in-frame clones, not every one. This table has 200,000 to 250,000 clones, about 85% appearing once. The sample taken for sequencing was peripheral blood. Source of these receptors: a man aged 40-50 years with acute or convalescent COVID-19.

This clone was seen only once. The CDR3 spells CASSPQQGGNTEAFF. Here the CDR3 DNA reads TGTGCCAGCTCCCCCCAGCAGGGGGGAAACACTGAAGCTTTCTTT. The V call is TRBV18, the J call TRBJ1-1; 7 positions agree with TRBD1. The CDR3 consists of 15 residues. Germline V gives CDR1 KGHSH, CDR2 LQKENI. V shed 6 bases and J 2 bases; nucleotides not matched to a gene: 9.

The V call is TRBV3-1 (or the pseudogene TRBV3-2), the J call TRBJ2-1; possible D gene TRBD2, 7 bases. Germline V gives CDR1 LGHDT, CDR2 YNNKEL (reference sequence). V lost 1 base to trimming and J lost 15 bases, with 19 bases between them. The CDR3 has 14 amino acids. CDR3 in amino acids: CASSQGLAGAARFF. CDR3 DNA sequence: TGTGCCAGCAGCCAAGGCCTCGCGGGGGCTGCGCGGTTCTTC.

The chain recombines TRBV28 with TRBJ1-5; 9 positions agree with TRBD1. V lost 5 bases, J lost 7 bases, and 12 bases stayed unmatched. CDR3 length: 16 amino acids. Germline CDR1 MDHEN, CDR2 SYDVKM. In DNA, the CDR3 is TGTGCCAGCAGTCCCCCCCCGACAGGGGGAGGACAGCCCCAGCATTTT. Its protein is CASSPPPTGGGQPQHF.

V is TRBV30 and J is TRBJ1-3; D uncertain. The CDR3 runs 13 residues. The germline gives CDR1 GTSNPN, CDR2 SVGIG (reference sequence). Trimming shortened V by 1 base and J by 0 bases, and 4 bases separated the two germline ends. DNA of the CDR3: TGTGCCTGGAGTGCAGTCTCTGGAAACACCATATATTTT. This codes for CAWSAVSGNTIYF.

The gene calls are TRBV6-5 and TRBJ1-4, with TRBD1 as a possible D gene (5 bases). CDR1 and CDR2 from the germline V gene are MNHEY and SVGAGI. The V end was cut by 6 bases, the J end by 3 bases, with 5 bases between. The CDR3 is 12 residues long. As DNA, the CDR3 is TGTGCCAGCAGCAGGGCTAATGAAAAACTGTTTTTT. This codes for CASSRANEKLFF.

This clone was found once. The rearrangement uses TRBV1 and TRBJ1-1; the listed D gene, TRBD1, was not tested against the DNA. TRBV1 is designated a pseudogene. CDR3 length equals 13 residues. CDR3 bases: TGCACCAGCAGCCTAACGGGACAGATACTAGCTTTCTTT. Protein sequence: CTSSLTGQILAFF.

The chain's CDR3 is CATSDLLAGGQETQYF. CDR3 nucleotides: TGTGCCACCAGTGACCTCTTAGCGGGGGGGCAAGAGACCCAGTACTTC. V usage is TRBV24-1 and J usage is TRBJ2-5, with TRBD2 matching over 11 bases. CDR3 length: 16 amino acids. The junction had 5 bases not matched to a gene; V was cut back by 4 bases and J by 2 bases. Germline assignment: CDR1 KGHDR and CDR2 SFDVKD.

The V call is TRBV3-1 (or the pseudogene TRBV3-2), the J call TRBJ2-7; 7 positions agree with TRBD1. Trimming removed 3 bases from V and 5 bases from J; junction bases left unmatched: 13. CDR1 LGHDT and CDR2 YNNKEL come from the germline V gene (reference sequence). CDR3 length equals 16 residues. The CDR3 spells CASSHLRGTESHEQYF. In nucleotides, the CDR3 is TGTGCCAGCAGCCACCTCAGAGGGACAGAGAGCCACGAGCAGTACTTC.

The chain carries TRBV19 and TRBJ1-5; tentatively, D is TRBD1 (5 bases). Trimming left V 7 bases short and J 0 bases short, with 10 bases between. This CDR3 is built from 14 residues. Germline V gives CDR1 LNHDA, CDR2 SQIVND (reference sequence). DNA of the CDR3: TGTGCCAGTATGTGGACATCTAGCAATCAGCCCCAGCATTTT. This gives the protein CASMWTSSNQPQHF.

V gene TRBV27 combines with J gene TRBJ2-5; D remains unclear. The CDR3 runs 13 residues. The V and J ends lost 8 bases and 1 base respectively, with 11 bases between them. Germline loops: CDR1 MNHEY, CDR2 SMNVEV (reference sequence). In nucleotides, the CDR3 is TGTGCCAGCCACTTTCTCTCCCAAGAGACCCAGTACTTC. Its translation: CASHFLSQETQYF.

The V gene is TRBV5-1, the J gene TRBJ1-1; tentative D call: TRBD1 (5 bases). Germline V CDR1 and CDR2: SGHRS, YFSETQ. The CDR3 length is 13 residues. V shed 5 bases and J shed 3 bases, with 11 bases lying between them. CDR3 in DNA: TGCGCCAGCAGATGGGGGGAGGACACTGAAGCTTTCTTT. Translation: CASRWGEDTEAFF.

V and J are TRBV7-8 and TRBJ1-3, with D perhaps TRBD1 (5 bases). This CDR3 region has 15 residues. V was pared by 5 bases and J by 2 bases, with 13 bases between. Looked up from germline, CDR1 is SGHVS and CDR2 is FQNEAQ. The CDR3 sequence: CASSARDDPGNTIYF. DNA for the CDR3: TGTGCCAGCAGCGCGCGGGACGATCCTGGAAACACCATATATTTT.

This sequence joins TRBV5-1 and TRBJ1-1; 7 nucleotides line up with TRBD1. Germline CDR1 is SGHRS and CDR2 is YFSETQ. The CDR3 has 14 amino acids. Trimming removed 5 bases from V and 4 bases from J; junction bases left unmatched: 8. The CDR3 DNA follows: TGCGCCAGCAGTCTGGGACAGACCTTCACTGAAGCTTTCTTT. Translated, it gives CASSLGQTFTEAFF.

This clone was detected once. The DNA for the CDR3 is TGTGCCAGCAGCGCCGGGACAGGGGGCTATTCACCCCTCCACTTT. Protein product: CASSAGTGGYSPLHF. The chain employs TRBV6-5 and TRBJ1-6, with TRBD1 matching 12 bases. CDR1 is MNHEY, CDR2 SVGAGI, per germline. V trimming: 6 bases; J trimming: 8 bases; junction bases outside the gene matches: 5. The CDR3 runs 15 residues.

The V gene is TRBV6-2 or TRBV6-3, the J gene TRBJ2-2, with TRBD2 identical over 10 bases. This CDR3 has 16 residues. Trimming cost V 6 bases and J 0 bases; bases outside gene matches: 4. Per the germline V gene, CDR1 is MNHEY and CDR2 is SVGEGT. The CDR3 nucleotides are TGTGCCAGCAGCCGGACTAGCGGATCGAACACCGGGGAGCTGTTTTTT. Translated, it gives CASSRTSGSNTGELFF.

This clone has a handful of counts. The genes are TRBV6-4 and TRBJ1-3; perhaps TRBD1 as D (6 bases). The CDR3 is 17 amino acids. Trimming stripped 4 bases from V and 0 bases from J, with 16 bases between. Germline V gives CDR1 MRHNA, CDR2 SNTAGT. CDR3: CASSGGQPYYSGNTIYF. In DNA, the CDR3 is TGTGCCAGCAGTGGAGGACAGCCTTACTACTCTGGAAACACCATATATTTT.

V and J are TRBV6-5 and TRBJ1-1; D is unclear. Trimming shortened V by 6 bases and J by 5 bases, and 19 bases separated the two germline ends. Per germline, CDR1 MNHEY and CDR2 SVGAGI. The CDR3 is 15 residues long. The CDR3 region has the DNA TGTGCCAGCAGCCCCGGAGGAGGGCGTGGAACTGAAGCTTTCTTT. It specifies CASSPGGGRGTEAFF.

The rearrangement links TRBV12-3 or TRBV12-4 to TRBJ1-2; unclear D gene. V lost 2 bases to trimming and J lost 7 bases, with 11 bases between them. The CDR3 covers 13 residues. CDR3 residues: CASSLSPDFGYTF. The CDR3 DNA reads as TGTGCCAGCAGTTTAAGTCCCGACTTTGGCTACACCTTC.

DNA for the CDR3: TGTGCCAGCAGCCAAGATTTCATGAACACTGAAGCTTTCTTT. This encodes CASSQDFMNTEAFF. The chain joins TRBV3-1 (or the pseudogene TRBV3-2) to TRBJ1-1, with D unresolved. The CDR3 is made up of 14 amino acids. V was cut by 0 bases and J by 0 bases, with 5 bases left in between. Germline V gene data show CDR1 as LGHDT and CDR2 as YNNKEL (reference sequence).

V usage is TRBV12-5 and J usage is TRBJ2-1; 11 nucleotides agree with TRBD2. After removal of 0 bases from V and 4 bases from J, the junction contained 2 bases not matched to a gene. The CDR3 is made up of 16 amino acids. Germline values: CDR1 LGHNT, CDR2 FRNRAP. The CDR3 spells CASGLVLAGEYNEQFF. CDR3 sequence (DNA): TGTGCTAGTGGTTTGGTACTAGCGGGGGAGTACAATGAGCAGTTCTTC.

The V call is TRBV28, the J call TRBJ2-7; the D gene is possibly TRBD2 (6 bases). The CDR3 sequence is 13 residues long. Germline lookup yields CDR1 MDHEN and CDR2 SYDVKM. Deletions cut 3 bases from V and 7 bases from J, with 13 bases between. In DNA, the CDR3 is TGTGCCAGCAGTTTCGGAGGGGCGCGTGAGCAGTACTTC. Encoded protein: CASSFGGAREQYF.

The rearrangement joins TRBV9 to TRBJ1-3; D may be TRBD1 (5 bases). Per germline, CDR1 SGDLS and CDR2 YYNGEE. V lost 0 bases, J lost 8 bases, and 12 bases lay in between. The CDR3 has 14 residues. For the CDR3, the DNA is TGTGCCAGCAGCGTAGACGGGGCGGGGGACACCATATATTTT. Encoded protein: CASSVDGAGDTIYF. Full variable domain (missing parts from reference TRBV9 and TRBJ1-3): DSGVTQTPKHLITATGQRVTLRCSPRSGDLSVYWYQQSLDQGLQFLIQYYNGEERAKGNILERFSAQQFPDLHSELNLSSLELGDSALYFCASSVDGAGDTIYFGEGSWLTVV.